Detailed here is one T cell receptor beta chain. Antigen unknown. The data originate from a study of beta chain features in type 1 diabetes. Study as a whole: No patient-donor differences in age, gender, total cells or subset yield.

It was via CD45RO/CCR7/CD25/CD127/CD95/CD27 that CD4+ naive, central memory, regulatory and stem cell-like memory cells were sorted. Per the germline V gene, CDR1 is MNHNS and CDR2 is SASEGT. Trimming removed 7 bases at V and 6 bases at J, with 19 bases between. The CDR3 contains 15 residues. Study findings and constraints: Whether HLA type affects TCRB rearrangement stayed undetermined in the present work. Moderately but significantly shorter TCRB CDR3s were found in Type 1 diabetes patients in all four CD4+ subsets. Although PCR might favor shorter templates, it would do so equally in patients and controls.

The isolated RNA, all of it, was reverse transcribed, so expressed TCRB transcripts were what got sequenced. The repertoire was sequenced with immunoSEQ multiplex PCR; TCRdb's copy has only in-frame clones and lacks some. The profile shows tens of thousands of clones, under 55% of them singletons. The V and J genes are TRBV6-1 and TRBJ1-5, with D perhaps TRBD1 (6 bases). Sequencing was done on a sample of Tregs from blood. This TCR was recovered from a man aged 25-45 years with type 1 diabetes. The DNA of the CDR3 is TGTGCCAGCATCTCGGCGGGGGGGCTGGTTCAGCCCCAGCATTTT. Amino acids: CASISAGGLVQPQHF.